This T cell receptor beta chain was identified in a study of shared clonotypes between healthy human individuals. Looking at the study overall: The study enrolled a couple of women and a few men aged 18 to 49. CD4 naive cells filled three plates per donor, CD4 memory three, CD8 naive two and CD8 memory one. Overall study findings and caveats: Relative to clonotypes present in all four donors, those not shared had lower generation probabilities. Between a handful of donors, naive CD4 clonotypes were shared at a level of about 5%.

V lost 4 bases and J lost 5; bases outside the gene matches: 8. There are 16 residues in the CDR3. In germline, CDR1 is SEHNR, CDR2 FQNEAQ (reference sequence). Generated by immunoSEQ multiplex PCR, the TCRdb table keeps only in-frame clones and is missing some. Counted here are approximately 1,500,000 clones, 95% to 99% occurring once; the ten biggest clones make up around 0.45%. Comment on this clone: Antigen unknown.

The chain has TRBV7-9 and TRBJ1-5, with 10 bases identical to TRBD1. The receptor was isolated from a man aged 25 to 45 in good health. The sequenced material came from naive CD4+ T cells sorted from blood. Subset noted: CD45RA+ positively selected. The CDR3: CASSWPGQGPDQPQHF. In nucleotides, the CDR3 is TGTGCCAGCAGCTGGCCGGGACAGGGGCCTGATCAGCCCCAGCATTTT.